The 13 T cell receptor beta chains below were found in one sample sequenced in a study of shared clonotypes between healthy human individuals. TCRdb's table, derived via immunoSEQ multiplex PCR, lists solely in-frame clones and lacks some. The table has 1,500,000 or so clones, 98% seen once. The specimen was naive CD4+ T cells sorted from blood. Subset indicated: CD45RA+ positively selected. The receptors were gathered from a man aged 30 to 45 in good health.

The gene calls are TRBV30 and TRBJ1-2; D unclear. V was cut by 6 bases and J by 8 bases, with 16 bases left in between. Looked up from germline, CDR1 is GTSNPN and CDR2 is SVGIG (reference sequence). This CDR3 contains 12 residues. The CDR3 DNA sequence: TGTGCCTGCGTATACAGAGAGGAGGGCTACACCTTC. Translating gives CACVYREEGYTF.

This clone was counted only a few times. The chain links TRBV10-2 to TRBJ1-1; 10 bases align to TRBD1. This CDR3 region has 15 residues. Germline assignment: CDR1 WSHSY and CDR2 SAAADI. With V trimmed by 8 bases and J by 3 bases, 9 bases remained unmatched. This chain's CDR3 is CASGRTGGSHTEAFF. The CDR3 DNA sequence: TGCGCCAGCGGAAGGACAGGGGGAAGTCACACTGAAGCTTTCTTT.

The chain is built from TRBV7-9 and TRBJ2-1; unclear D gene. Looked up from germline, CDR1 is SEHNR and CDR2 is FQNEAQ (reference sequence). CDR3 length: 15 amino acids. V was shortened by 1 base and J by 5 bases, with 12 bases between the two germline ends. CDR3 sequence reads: CASSLVPFHDNEQFF. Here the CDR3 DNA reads TGTGCCAGCAGCTTAGTACCGTTCCATGACAATGAGCAGTTCTTC.

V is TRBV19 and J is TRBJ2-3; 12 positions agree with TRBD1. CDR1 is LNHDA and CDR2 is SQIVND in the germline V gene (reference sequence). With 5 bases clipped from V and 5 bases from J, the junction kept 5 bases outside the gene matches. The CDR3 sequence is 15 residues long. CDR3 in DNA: TGTGCCAGTAGTGTAGGGGACAGGGGGCGAGATACGCAGTATTTT. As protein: CASSVGDRGRDTQYF.

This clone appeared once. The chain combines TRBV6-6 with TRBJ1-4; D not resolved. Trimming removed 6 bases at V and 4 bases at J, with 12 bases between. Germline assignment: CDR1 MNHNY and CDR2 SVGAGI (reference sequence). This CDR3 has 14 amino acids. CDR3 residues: CASSPRSDNEKLFF. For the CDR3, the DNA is TGTGCCAGCAGCCCTCGGAGCGATAATGAAAAACTGTTTTTT.

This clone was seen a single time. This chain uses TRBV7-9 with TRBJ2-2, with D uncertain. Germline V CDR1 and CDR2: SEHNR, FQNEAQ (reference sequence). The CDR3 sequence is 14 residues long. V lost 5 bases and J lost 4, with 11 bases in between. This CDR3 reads CASSPGLFTGELFF. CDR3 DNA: TGTGCCAGCAGCCCGGGCCTCTTCACCGGGGAGCTGTTTTTT.

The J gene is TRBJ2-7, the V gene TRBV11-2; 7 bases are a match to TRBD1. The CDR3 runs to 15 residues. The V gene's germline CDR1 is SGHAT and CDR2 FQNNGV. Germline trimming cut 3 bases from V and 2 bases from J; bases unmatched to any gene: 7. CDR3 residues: CASSFTGAGTYEQYF. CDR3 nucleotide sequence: TGTGCCAGCAGCTTCACAGGGGCTGGAACCTACGAGCAGTACTTC.

The CDR3 DNA follows: TGTGCCAGCAGCTTCTCTAGCGAGCTGATCACAGATACGCAGTATTTT. It specifies CASSFSSELITDTQYF. The J gene is TRBJ2-3, the V gene TRBV7-9; D may be TRBD2 (6 bases). CDR3 length equals 16 residues. Germline V gene data show CDR1 as SEHNR and CDR2 as FQNEAQ (reference sequence). Trimming removed 3 bases from V and 2 bases from J, with 15 bases in between.

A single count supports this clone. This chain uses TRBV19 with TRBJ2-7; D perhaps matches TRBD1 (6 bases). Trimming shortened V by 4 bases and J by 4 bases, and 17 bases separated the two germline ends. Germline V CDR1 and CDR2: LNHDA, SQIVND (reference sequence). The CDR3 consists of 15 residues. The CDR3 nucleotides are TGTGCCAGTAGTAAAGGACAAGGGGGAGTTTACGAGCAGTACTTC. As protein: CASSKGQGGVYEQYF.

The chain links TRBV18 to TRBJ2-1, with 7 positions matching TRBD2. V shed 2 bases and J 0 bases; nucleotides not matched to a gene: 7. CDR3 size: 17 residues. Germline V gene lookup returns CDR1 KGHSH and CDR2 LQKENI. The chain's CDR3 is CASSPIESGNSYNEQFF. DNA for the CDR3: TGTGCCAGCTCACCAATCGAGAGCGGGAACTCCTACAATGAGCAGTTCTTC.

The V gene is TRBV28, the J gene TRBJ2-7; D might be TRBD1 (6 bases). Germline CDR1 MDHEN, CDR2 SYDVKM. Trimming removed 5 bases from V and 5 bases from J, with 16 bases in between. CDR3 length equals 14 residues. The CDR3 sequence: CASSAYRAMNEQYF. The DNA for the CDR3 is TGTGCCAGCAGTGCCTACAGGGCGATGAACGAGCAGTACTTC.

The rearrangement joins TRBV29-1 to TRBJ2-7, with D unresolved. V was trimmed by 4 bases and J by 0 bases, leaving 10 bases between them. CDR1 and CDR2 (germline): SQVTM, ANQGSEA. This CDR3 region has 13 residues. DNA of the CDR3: TGCAGCGTTGTTTTACAGTTCTCCTACGAGCAGTACTTC. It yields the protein CSVVLQFSYEQYF.

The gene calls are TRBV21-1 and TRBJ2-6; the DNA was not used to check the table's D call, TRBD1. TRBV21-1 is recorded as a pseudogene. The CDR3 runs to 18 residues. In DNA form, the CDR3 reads TGTGCCAGCCCCTCTGATAGGGGTTCCGTCTCTGGGGCCAACGTCCTGACTTTC. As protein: CASPSDRGSVSGANVLTF.